These 6 T cell receptor beta chains originate from one sample sequenced in a study of shared clonotypes between healthy human individuals. Assay used: immunoSEQ multiplex PCR; TCRdb lists only in-frame clones, some missing. The data hold about 2.1 million clones, with 93% observed a single time. Naive CD8 populations comprised CD45RO-negative cells positively selected for CCR7, excluding terminally differentiated effector memory CD45RA+ cells. Sequencing was carried out using naive CD8+ T cells from PBMCs. These receptors were obtained from a man younger than 35 in good health. Some clones in this sample may be carry-over from other donors' samples.

This clone is a singleton in its sample. The chain recombines TRBV15 with TRBJ2-1; 10 bases agree with TRBD1. The trim removed 8 bases at V and 8 bases at J, leaving 3 bases unmatched. The CDR3 is 12 residues long. CDR1 and CDR2 (germline): LNHNV, YYDKDF (reference sequence). The CDR3 sequence is CATGQGDDEQFF. DNA for the CDR3: TGTGCCACCGGACAGGGGGACGATGAGCAGTTCTTC.

The chain recombines TRBV18 with TRBJ2-2; TRBD2 is a possible D gene (5 bases). This CDR3 is built from 15 residues. Germline CDR1 is KGHSH and CDR2 is LQKENI. V gave up 2 bases and J gave up 7 bases, with 14 bases separating them. The CDR3 reads CASSPGDYPNGELFF. CDR3 nucleotide sequence: TGTGCCAGCTCACCAGGCGACTACCCGAACGGGGAGCTGTTTTTT. Full variable domain (remainder filled in from reference TRBV18 and TRBJ2-2): NAGVMQNPRHLVRRRGQEARLRCSPMKGHSHVYWYRQLPEEGLKFMVYLQKENIIDESGMPKERFSAEFPKEGPSILRIQQVVRGDSAAYFCASSPGDYPNGELFFGEGSRLTVL.

The genes are TRBV28 and TRBJ2-1, with D possibly matching TRBD2 (5 bases). This CDR3 is built from 18 residues. V gave up 2 bases and J gave up 0 bases, with 17 bases separating them. Germline lookup yields CDR1 MDHEN and CDR2 SYDVKM. CDR3 in DNA: TGTGCCAGCAGTTTAAGGATCGGGGATTTTATCTCCTACAATGAGCAGTTCTTC. Its protein is CASSLRIGDFISYNEQFF.

The rearrangement joins TRBV6-1 to TRBJ1-2; D is perhaps TRBD1 (5 bases). This CDR3 has 13 residues. V lost 10 bases and J lost 7, with 19 bases in between. The germline CDR1 and CDR2 sequences are MNHNS and SASEGT. CDR3 sequence reads: CANAPWGNTGYTF. In DNA form, the CDR3 reads TGTGCCAACGCCCCTTGGGGGAACACTGGCTACACCTTC.

This clone appeared a single time. This rearrangement joins TRBV9 to TRBJ2-3; TRBD2 might be the D (6 bases). The CDR3 covers 14 residues. The ends were cut back, 4 bases at V and 2 bases at J, with 11 bases in the middle. Germline CDR1 is SGDLS and CDR2 is YYNGEE. CDR3: CASSPRGTTDTQYF. Written as DNA, the CDR3 is TGTGCCAGCAGCCCTCGGGGGACCACAGATACGCAGTATTTT. Full variable domain (rest looked up from reference TRBV9 and TRBJ2-3): DSGVTQTPKHLITATGQRVTLRCSPRSGDLSVYWYQQSLDQGLQFLIQYYNGEERAKGNILERFSAQQFPDLHSELNLSSLELGDSALYFCASSPRGTTDTQYFGPGTRLTVL.

This rearrangement joins TRBV27 to TRBJ1-1; possibly TRBD1 for D (5 bases). CDR1 MNHEY and CDR2 SMNVEV come from the germline V gene (reference sequence). V was trimmed by 2 bases and J by 9 bases, leaving 16 bases between them. There are 14 residues in the CDR3. The CDR3 loop reads CASSLRDGRRQAFF. DNA for the CDR3: TGTGCCAGCAGTTTACGGGACGGTCGCCGCCAAGCTTTCTTT.